This TCR beta chain was recorded in a study of cytomegalovirus exposure and HLA in healthy donors. General study findings and limits: Excluded: some indistinguishable V segments such as TRBV6-2 and TRBV6-3. Within a later analysis, the majority of CMV-associated TCR beta chains appeared HLA-restricted.

60 Vbeta and 13 Jbeta primers were used in PCR. Repertoires were generated with immunoSEQ multiplex PCR, while TCRdb's copy carries only in-frame clones and drops some. The sample has more than 100,000 clones. Turning to this clone: Its antigen is currently unknown.

This CDR3 has 14 amino acids. CDR1 and CDR2 from the germline V gene are SGHDT and YYEEEE. The V segment lost 5 bases and the J segment 6 bases; nucleotides outside the gene matches: 7. The TCR was taken from a man younger than 35 in good health and CMV-seronegative. The sequenced sample was PBMCs. The rearrangement uses TRBV5-6 and TRBJ2-3, with TRBD2 matching 9 bases. The CDR3: CASRLAGPGDTQYF. The CDR3 DNA reads TGTGCCAGCAGGCTAGCGGGGCCAGGGGATACGCAGTATTTT.